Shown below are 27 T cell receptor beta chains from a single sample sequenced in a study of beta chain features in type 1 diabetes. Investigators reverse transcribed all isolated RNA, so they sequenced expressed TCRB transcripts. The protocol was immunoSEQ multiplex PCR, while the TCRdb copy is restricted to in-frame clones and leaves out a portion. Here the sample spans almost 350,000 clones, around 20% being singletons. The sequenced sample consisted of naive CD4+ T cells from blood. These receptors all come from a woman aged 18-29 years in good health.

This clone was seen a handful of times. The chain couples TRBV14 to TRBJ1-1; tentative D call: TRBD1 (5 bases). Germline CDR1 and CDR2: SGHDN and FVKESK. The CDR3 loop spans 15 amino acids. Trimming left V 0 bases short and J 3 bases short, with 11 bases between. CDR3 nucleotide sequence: TGTGCCAGCAGCCAAGATCGCGGGGGTCACACTGAAGCTTTCTTT. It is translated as CASSQDRGGHTEAFF.

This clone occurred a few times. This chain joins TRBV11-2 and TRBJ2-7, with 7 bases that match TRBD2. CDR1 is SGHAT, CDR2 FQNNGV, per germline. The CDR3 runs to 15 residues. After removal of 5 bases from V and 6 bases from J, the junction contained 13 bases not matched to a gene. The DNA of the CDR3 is TGTGCCAGCAGCCGGGACTACCCAAGGCAGCGCGAGCAGTACTTC. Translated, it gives CASSRDYPRQREQYF. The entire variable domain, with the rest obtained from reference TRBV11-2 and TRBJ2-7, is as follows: EAGVAQSPRYKIIEKRQSVAFWCNPISGHATLYWYQQILGQGPKLLIQFQNNGVVDDSQLPKDRFSAERLKGVDSTLKIQPAKLEDSAVYLCASSRDYPRQREQYFGPGTRLTVT.

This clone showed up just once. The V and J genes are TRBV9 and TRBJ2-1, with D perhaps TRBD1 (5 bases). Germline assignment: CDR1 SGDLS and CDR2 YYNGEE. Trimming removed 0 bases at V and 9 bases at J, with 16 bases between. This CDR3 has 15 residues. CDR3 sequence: CASSVGLQVRGEQFF. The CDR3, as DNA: TGTGCCAGCAGCGTAGGTCTTCAAGTTAGGGGTGAGCAGTTCTTC.

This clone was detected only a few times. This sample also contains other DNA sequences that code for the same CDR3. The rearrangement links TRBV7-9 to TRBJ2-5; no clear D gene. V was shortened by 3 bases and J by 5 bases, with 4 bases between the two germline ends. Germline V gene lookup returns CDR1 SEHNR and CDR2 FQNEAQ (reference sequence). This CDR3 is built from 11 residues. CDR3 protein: CASSFRETQYF. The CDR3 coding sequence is TGTGCCAGCAGCTTTCGGGAGACCCAGTACTTC.

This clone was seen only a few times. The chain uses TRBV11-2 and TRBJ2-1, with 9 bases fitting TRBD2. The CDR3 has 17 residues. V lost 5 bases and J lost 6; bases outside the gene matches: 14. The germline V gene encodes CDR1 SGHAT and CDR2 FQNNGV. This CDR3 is CASSGLAGAMGFNEQFF. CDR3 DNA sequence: TGTGCCAGCAGCGGTTTAGCGGGAGCGATGGGATTCAATGAGCAGTTCTTC.

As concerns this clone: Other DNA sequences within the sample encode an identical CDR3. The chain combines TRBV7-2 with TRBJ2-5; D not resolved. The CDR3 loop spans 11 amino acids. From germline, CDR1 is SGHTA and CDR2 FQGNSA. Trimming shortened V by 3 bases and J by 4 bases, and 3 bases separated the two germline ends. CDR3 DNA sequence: TGTGCCAGCAGCTTCGGAGAGACCCAGTACTTC. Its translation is CASSFGETQYF.

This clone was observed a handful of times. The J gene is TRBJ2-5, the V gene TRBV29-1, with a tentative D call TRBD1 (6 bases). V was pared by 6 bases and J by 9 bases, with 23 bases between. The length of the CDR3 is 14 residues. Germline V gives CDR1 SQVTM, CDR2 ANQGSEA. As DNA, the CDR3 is TGCAGCGTAACCGTGACAGGATTTAGAGAAGCCCAGTACTTC. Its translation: CSVTVTGFREAQYF.

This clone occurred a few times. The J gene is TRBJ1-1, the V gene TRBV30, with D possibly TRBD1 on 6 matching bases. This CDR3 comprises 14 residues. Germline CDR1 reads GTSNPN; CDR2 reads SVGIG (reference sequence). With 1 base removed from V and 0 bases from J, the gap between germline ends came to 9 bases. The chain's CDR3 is CAWSAGQLNTEAFF. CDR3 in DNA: TGTGCCTGGAGTGCTGGACAGCTGAACACTGAAGCTTTCTTT. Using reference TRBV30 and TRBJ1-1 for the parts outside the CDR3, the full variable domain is SQTIHQWPATLVQPVGSPLSLECTVEGTSNPNLYWYRQAAGRGLQLLFYSVGIGQISSEVPQNLSASRPQDRQFILSSKKLLLSDSGFYLCAWSAGQLNTEAFFGQGTRLTVV.

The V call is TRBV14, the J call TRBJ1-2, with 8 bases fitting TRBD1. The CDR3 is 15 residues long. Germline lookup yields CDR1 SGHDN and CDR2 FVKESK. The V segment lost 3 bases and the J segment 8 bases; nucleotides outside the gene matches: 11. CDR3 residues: CASSQTSTGGWGYTF. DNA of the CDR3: TGTGCCAGCAGCCAGACTTCAACAGGGGGATGGGGCTACACCTTC.

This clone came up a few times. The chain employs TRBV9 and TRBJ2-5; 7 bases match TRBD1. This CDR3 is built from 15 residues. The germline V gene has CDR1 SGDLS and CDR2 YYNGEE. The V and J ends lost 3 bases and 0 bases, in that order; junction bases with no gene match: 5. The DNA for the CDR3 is TGTGCCAGCAGCGGTAAACAGGGGTACCAAGAGACCCAGTACTTC. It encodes CASSGKQGYQETQYF.

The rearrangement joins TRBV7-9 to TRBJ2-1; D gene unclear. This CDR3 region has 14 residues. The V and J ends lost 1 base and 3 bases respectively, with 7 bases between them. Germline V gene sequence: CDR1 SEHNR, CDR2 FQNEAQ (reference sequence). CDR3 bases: TGTGCCAGCAGCTTAGGAGGCGTCTACAATGAGCAGTTCTTC. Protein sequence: CASSLGGVYNEQFF.

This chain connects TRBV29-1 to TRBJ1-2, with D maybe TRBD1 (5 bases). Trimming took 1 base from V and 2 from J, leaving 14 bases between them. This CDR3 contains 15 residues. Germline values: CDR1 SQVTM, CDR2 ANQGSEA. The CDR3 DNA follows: TGCAGCGTTGAAGGACGGGGGGGTAGGAACTATGGCTACACCTTC. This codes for CSVEGRGGRNYGYTF.

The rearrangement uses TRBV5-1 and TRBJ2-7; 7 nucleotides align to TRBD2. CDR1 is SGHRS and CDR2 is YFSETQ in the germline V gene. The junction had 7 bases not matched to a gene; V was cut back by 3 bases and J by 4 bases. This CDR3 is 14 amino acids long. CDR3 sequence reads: CASSSAGPFYEQYF. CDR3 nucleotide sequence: TGCGCCAGCAGCTCAGCGGGACCGTTTTACGAGCAGTACTTC. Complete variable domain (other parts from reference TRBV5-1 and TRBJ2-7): KAGVTQTPRYLIKTRGQQVTLSCSPISGHRSVSWYQQTPGQGLQFLFEYFSETQRNKGNFPGRFSGRQFSNSRSEMNVSTLELGDSALYLCASSSAGPFYEQYFGPGTRLTVT.

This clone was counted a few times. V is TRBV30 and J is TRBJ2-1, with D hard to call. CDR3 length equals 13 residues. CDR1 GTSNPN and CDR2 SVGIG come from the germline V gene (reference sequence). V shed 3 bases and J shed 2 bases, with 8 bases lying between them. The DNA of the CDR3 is TGTGCCTGGAGAAAAGCTGCCTACAATGAGCAGTTCTTC. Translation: CAWRKAAYNEQFF.

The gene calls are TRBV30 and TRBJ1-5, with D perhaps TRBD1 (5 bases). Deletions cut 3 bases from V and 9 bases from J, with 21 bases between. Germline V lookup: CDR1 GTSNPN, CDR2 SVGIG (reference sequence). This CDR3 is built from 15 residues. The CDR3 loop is CAWSISGGGGGPQHF. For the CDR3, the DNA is TGTGCCTGGAGCATCTCAGGCGGCGGGGGGGGGCCCCAGCATTTT.

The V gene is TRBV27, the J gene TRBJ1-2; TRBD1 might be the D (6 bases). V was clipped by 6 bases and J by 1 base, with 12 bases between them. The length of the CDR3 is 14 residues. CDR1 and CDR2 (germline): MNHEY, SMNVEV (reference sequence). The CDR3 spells CASSQGTINYGYTF. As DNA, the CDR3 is TGTGCCAGCAGCCAAGGGACAATTAACTATGGCTACACCTTC.

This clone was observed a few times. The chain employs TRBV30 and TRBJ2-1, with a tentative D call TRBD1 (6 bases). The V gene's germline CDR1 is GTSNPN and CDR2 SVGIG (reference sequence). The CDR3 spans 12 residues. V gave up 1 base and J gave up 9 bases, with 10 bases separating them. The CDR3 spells CAWSEQGFEQFF. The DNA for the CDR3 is TGTGCCTGGAGTGAACAGGGTTTTGAGCAGTTCTTC.

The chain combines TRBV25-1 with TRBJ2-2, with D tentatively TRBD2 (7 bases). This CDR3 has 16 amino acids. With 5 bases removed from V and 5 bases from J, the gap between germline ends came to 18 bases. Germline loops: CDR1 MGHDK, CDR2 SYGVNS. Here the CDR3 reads CASSPQGGGTTGELFF. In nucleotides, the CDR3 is TGTGCCAGCAGTCCCCAGGGAGGGGGTACTACCGGGGAGCTGTTTTTT.

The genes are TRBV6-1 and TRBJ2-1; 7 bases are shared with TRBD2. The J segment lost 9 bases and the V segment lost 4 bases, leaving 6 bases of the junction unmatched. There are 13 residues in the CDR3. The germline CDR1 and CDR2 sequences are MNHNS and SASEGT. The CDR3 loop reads CASSGTREGEQFF. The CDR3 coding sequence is TGTGCCAGCAGTGGGACCAGGGAGGGTGAGCAGTTCTTC.

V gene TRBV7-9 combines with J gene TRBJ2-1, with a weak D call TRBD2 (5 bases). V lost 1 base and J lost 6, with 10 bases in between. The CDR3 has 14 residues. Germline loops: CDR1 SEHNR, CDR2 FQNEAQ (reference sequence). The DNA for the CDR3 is TGTGCCAGCAGCTTAGTCCAGGCGGGCAATGAGCAGTTCTTC. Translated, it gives CASSLVQAGNEQFF.

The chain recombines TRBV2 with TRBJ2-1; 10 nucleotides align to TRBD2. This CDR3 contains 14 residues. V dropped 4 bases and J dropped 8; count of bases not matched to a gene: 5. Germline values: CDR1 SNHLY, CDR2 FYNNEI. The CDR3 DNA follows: TGTGCCAGCAGTGTACTAGCGGGGTATGATGAGCAGTTCTTC. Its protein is CASSVLAGYDEQFF.

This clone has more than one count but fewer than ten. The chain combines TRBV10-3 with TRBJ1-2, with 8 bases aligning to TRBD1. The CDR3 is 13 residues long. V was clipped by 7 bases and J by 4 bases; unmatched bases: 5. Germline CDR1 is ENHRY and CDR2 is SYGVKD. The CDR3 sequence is CAINPGTGYGYTF. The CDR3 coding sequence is TGTGCCATCAATCCAGGGACAGGCTATGGCTACACCTTC.

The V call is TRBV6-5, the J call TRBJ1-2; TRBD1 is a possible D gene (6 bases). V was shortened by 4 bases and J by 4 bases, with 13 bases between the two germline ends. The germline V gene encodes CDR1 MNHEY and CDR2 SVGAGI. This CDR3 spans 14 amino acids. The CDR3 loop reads CASSFTDRFYGYTF. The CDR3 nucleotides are TGTGCCAGCAGTTTCACGGACAGATTCTATGGCTACACCTTC.

CDR3 loop: CASSGVSNQPQHF. The CDR3 DNA reads as TGTGCCAGCAGTGGAGTTAGCAATCAGCCCCAGCATTTT. V usage is TRBV25-1 and J usage is TRBJ1-5; no clear D. The CDR3 runs 13 residues. V was pared by 4 bases and J by 0 bases, with 4 bases between. Germline V gives CDR1 MGHDK, CDR2 SYGVNS.

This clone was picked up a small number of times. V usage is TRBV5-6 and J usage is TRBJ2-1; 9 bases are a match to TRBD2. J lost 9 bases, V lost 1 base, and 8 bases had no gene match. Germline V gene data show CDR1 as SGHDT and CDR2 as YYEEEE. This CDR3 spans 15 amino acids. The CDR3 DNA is TGTGCCAGCAGCTTGACGGGCGGGGGGGCCTTTGAGCAGTTCTTC. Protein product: CASSLTGGGAFEQFF.

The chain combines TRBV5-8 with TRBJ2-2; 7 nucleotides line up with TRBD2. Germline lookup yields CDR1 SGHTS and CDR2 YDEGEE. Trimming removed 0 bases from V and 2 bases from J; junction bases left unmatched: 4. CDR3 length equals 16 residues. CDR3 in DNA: TGTGCCAGCAGCTTGGCTTCGGGGGGAAACACCGGGGAGCTGTTTTTT. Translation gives CASSLASGGNTGELFF.

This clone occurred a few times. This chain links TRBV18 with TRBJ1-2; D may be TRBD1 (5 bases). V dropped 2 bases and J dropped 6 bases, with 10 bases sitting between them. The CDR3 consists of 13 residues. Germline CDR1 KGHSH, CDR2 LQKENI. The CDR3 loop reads CASSPRTRDGYTF. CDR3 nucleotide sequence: TGTGCCAGCTCACCAAGGACAAGGGATGGCTACACCTTC.